This T cell receptor beta chain originates from a study of regulatory T cells in long-lasting Graves disease. With 5 bases removed from V and 3 bases from J, the gap between germline ends came to 16 bases. CDR3 length: 16 amino acids. Described time point: newly diagnosed GD, antithyroid drugs for less than 3 months. PBMC-derived RNA was used for the TCR library. Through Arm-PCR of CDR3 regions and iRepertoire HTBI primers, TCR beta libraries were built. Each CDR3 protein gets one entry after TCRdb re-called the multiplex PCR reads with MiXCR. The data show more than 400,000 distinct CDR3 sequences, with about 16% seen just once and 12% held by the top ten. These data were also reused for a study on T cells in Graves' hyperthyroidism and ophthalmopathy.

This sequence was found in a man between 35 and 55 years old with Graves disease. This chain uses TRBV12-3 or TRBV12-4 with TRBJ2-2; either TRBD1 or TRBD2 may fit D (5 bases each). The source was peripheral blood mononuclear cells (PBMCs), collected at new diagnosis, from a patient treated with antithyroid drugs. The CDR3: CASSQTRDPHTGELFF. CDR3 nucleotides: TGTGCCAGCAGTCAAACCCGGGACCCGCACACCGGGGAGCTGTTTTTT.